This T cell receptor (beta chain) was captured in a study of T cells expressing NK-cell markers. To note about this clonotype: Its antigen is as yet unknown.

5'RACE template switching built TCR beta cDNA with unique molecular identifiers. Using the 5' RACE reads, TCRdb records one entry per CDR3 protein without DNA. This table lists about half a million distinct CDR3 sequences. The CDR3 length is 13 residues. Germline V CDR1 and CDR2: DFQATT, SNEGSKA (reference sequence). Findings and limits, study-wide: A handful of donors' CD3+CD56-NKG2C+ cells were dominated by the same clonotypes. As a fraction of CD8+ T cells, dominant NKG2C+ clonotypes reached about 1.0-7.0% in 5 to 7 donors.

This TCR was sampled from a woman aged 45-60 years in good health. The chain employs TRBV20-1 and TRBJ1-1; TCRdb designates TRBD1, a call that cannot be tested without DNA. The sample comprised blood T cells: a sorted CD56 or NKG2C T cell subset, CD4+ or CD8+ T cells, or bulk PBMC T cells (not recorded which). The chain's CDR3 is CSASTGGWAEAFF.